This T cell receptor (beta chain) was captured by sequencing in a study of blood T cell repertoires in COVID-19. This table comes from immunoSEQ multiplex PCR, and its TCRdb copy is limited to in-frame clones, with some not included. The sample holds roughly 100,000 clones, 87% seen once. V was trimmed by 1 base and J by 6 bases, leaving 9 bases between them. Per germline, CDR1 LNHDA and CDR2 SQIVND (reference sequence). The CDR3 has 14 amino acids. The chain has TRBV19 and TRBJ1-4, with a tentative D call TRBD1 (6 bases). The sequenced sample was peripheral blood. The clonotype was recovered from a man aged 45-65 years in a cohort sampled during active COVID-19. CDR3 amino acids: CASSIVRQDEKLFF. Here the CDR3 DNA reads TGTGCCAGTAGTATAGTCCGACAGGATGAAAAACTGTTTTTT.